Below are 21 T cell receptor beta chains sequenced from a single sample in a study of molecular identifiers for immune sequencing clone quantification. One entry per CDR3 protein results from TCRdb running MiXCR on the PCR reads. The table shows tens of thousands of distinct CDR3 sequences, with roughly a fifth occurring only once. The material sequenced was naive CD8+ T cells from blood, with Jurkat cell RNA spiked in. Subset described: FACS-sorted CD8+CD4-CCR7+CD45RA+ naive T cells. All receptors come from a human donor in good health. Some libraries in this study had Jurkat cell RNA spiked in.

This clonotype was observed at least ten times. The V and J genes are TRBV24-1 and TRBJ2-1; TRBD2 aligns across 7 bases. The germline V gene has CDR1 KGHDR and CDR2 SFDVKD. The CDR3 sequence is 15 residues long. Unmatched junction bases numbered 5, after V lost 7 bases and J lost 0 bases. The CDR3 loop is CATRAGPSSYNEQFF. CDR3 in DNA: TGTGCCACCAGAGCGGGACCTAGCTCCTACAATGAGCAGTTCTTC.

To note about this clonotype: Its ends do not fully match the called genes, so a read error is possible. The chain uses TRBV7-9 and TRBJ2-5, with D possibly TRBD2 on 5 matching bases. Germline CDR1 reads SEHNR; CDR2 reads FQNEAQ (reference sequence). CDR3 size: 14 residues. CDR3 amino acids: CASSLVAGQGTQYF. In DNA, the CDR3 is TGTGCCAGCAGCTTAGTGGCGGGCCAAGGGACCCAGTACTTC. The full variable domain, its missing parts supplied by reference TRBV7-9 and TRBJ2-5, is DTGVSQNPRHKITKRGQNVTFRCDPISEHNRLYWYRQTLGQGPEFLTYFQNEAQLEKSRLLSDRFSAERPKGSFSTLEIQRTEQGDSAMYLCASSLVAGQGTQYFGPGTRLLVL.

This clonotype appeared a few times. The chain is built from TRBV2 and TRBJ1-5, with unresolved D. V was cut by 0 bases and J by 5 bases, with 11 bases left in between. The length of the CDR3 is 15 residues. Germline V CDR1 and CDR2: SNHLY, FYNNEI. Here the CDR3 DNA reads TGTGCCAGCAGTGAAGCGCTTCAGTACTATCAGCCCCAGCATTTT. Protein product: CASSEALQYYQPQHF.

Details on this clonotype: Being one base from a much bigger clone, this may be a read error. The conserved phenylalanine or tryptophan normally closing the CDR3 is absent here, so this likely arose from a read error. The rearrangement joins TRBV12-5 to TRBJ1-1; D unclear. The V end lost 6 bases, the J end lost 0 bases, and 8 bases lay between the germline ends. The CDR3 has 13 residues. CDR1 LGHNT and CDR2 FRNRAP come from the germline V gene. The CDR3: CASGILLNTEAFS. The CDR3 nucleotides are TGTGCTAGTGGCATACTCTTGAACACTGAAGCTTTCTCT.

As for this clonotype: This may be a read error: a much more frequent sequence differs by one nucleotide. The rearrangement links TRBV28 to TRBJ2-7; D is unclear. V was shortened by 10 bases and J by 5 bases, with 9 bases between the two germline ends. CDR1 and CDR2 (germline): MDHEN, SYDVKM. The CDR3 totals 10 residues. Here the CDR3 DNA reads TGTGCCAACAGCCTCAACGAGCAGTACTTC. Translating gives CANSLNEQYF.

This clonotype turned up a few times. The CDR3: CASRTGGSAEQYF. DNA of the CDR3: TGTGCCAGCAGGACAGGGGGGTCGGCCGAGCAGTACTTC. V and J are TRBV28 and TRBJ2-7; TRBD1 aligns across 9 bases. CDR1 is MDHEN and CDR2 is SYDVKM in the germline V gene. The V segment lost 6 bases and the J segment 6 bases; nucleotides outside the gene matches: 6. The CDR3 loop spans 13 amino acids.

This clonotype was counted at least ten times. CDR3 sequence: CSVGPLNTEAFF. CDR3 DNA: TGCAGCGTGGGGCCTCTGAACACTGAAGCTTTCTTT. The rearrangement uses TRBV29-1 and TRBJ1-1; D may be TRBD1 (5 bases). CDR1 and CDR2 (germline): SQVTM, ANQGSEA. The CDR3 extends over 12 amino acids. Trimming stripped 6 bases from V and 0 bases from J, with 8 bases between.

This clonotype was counted between two and nine times. It may be a read error: a sequence one base away is much more abundant. The conserved closing phenylalanine or tryptophan is absent in this CDR3, likely reflecting a read error. The chain joins TRBV29-1 to TRBJ2-2, with TRBD1 identical over 9 bases. The V and J ends lost 8 bases and 4 bases, in that order; junction bases with no gene match: 5. CDR1 is SQVTM and CDR2 is ANQGSEA in the germline V gene. The length of the CDR3 is 13 residues. CDR3 region: CSTQGAGTGELFY. The CDR3 DNA sequence: TGCAGCACACAGGGGGCGGGCACCGGGGAGCTGTTTTAT.

This clonotype was found many times. The chain combines TRBV4-1 with TRBJ2-7; 7 bases are shared with TRBD1. The CDR3 loop spans 16 amino acids. The V gene end was trimmed by 4 bases and the J gene end by 2 bases; junction bases not matched to a gene: 11. Per the germline V gene, CDR1 is MGHRA and CDR2 is YSYEKL. The CDR3 loop reads CASSLTPGQQTYEQYF. In DNA, the CDR3 is TGCGCCAGCAGCCTGACCCCGGGACAGCAAACCTACGAGCAGTACTTC.

This clonotype was seen ten or more times. The chain couples TRBV7-9 to TRBJ2-4; D not certain. The CDR3 length is 16 residues. Germline CDR1 reads SEHNR; CDR2 reads FQNEAQ (reference sequence). The germline V and J ends were trimmed by 5 bases and 0 bases, with 14 bases remaining between them. In DNA form, the CDR3 reads TGTGCCAGCAGCCCGACGGACCCCCTAGCCAAAAACATTCAGTACTTC. Translated: CASSPTDPLAKNIQYF.

V and J are TRBV19 and TRBJ1-6; D possibly corresponds to TRBD1 (6 bases). Looked up from germline, CDR1 is LNHDA and CDR2 is SQIVND (reference sequence). The CDR3 loop spans 11 amino acids. The germline V and J ends were trimmed by 10 bases and 11 bases, with 12 bases remaining between them. The CDR3 bases are TGTGCCACAGGGGTCAATGCACCCCTCCACTTT. This encodes CATGVNAPLHF.

The chain couples TRBV19 to TRBJ2-2; no clear D gene. Germline loops: CDR1 LNHDA, CDR2 SQIVND (reference sequence). Trimming pared 7 bases from V and 3 bases from J, leaving 6 bases between. This CDR3 comprises 12 residues. The CDR3 DNA is TGTGCCAGTACTTACGACACCGGGGAGCTGTTTTTT. It is translated as CASTYDTGELFF.

Ten or more counts support this clonotype. This chain joins TRBV19 and TRBJ2-7, with D perhaps matching TRBD1 or TRBD2 (5 bases each). V was clipped by 5 bases and J by 3 bases, with 20 bases between them. Germline V gene data show CDR1 as LNHDA and CDR2 as SQIVND (reference sequence). The CDR3 contains 16 residues. The DNA for the CDR3 is TGTGCCAGTAGTCTCTCCACCCGAGGGACCCTCTACGAGCAGTACTTC. It encodes CASSLSTRGTLYEQYF.

A few counts support this clonotype. Given a much more abundant clone one base away, this may be a read error. The CDR3 does not close with the conserved phenylalanine or tryptophan, likely indicating a read error. The V and J genes are TRBV7-9 and TRBJ2-7, with TRBD2 identical over 14 bases. The germline V gene has CDR1 SEHNR and CDR2 FQNEAQ (reference sequence). This CDR3 region has 17 residues. The V gene end was trimmed by 4 bases and the J gene end by 4 bases; junction bases not matched to a gene: 9. CDR3 protein: CASSSGLAGGKGYEQYL. DNA for the CDR3: TGTGCCAGCAGCTCCGGACTAGCGGGAGGCAAGGGGTACGAGCAGTACCTC.

This clonotype appeared many times. The V gene is TRBV13, the J gene TRBJ2-3, with 10 bases identical to TRBD2. J lost 2 bases, V lost 4 bases, and 6 bases had no gene match. CDR3 length equals 16 residues. Germline V gene sequence: CDR1 PRHDT, CDR2 FYEKMQ (reference sequence). CDR3 DNA: TGTGCCAGCAGCTCTAGCGGGGGAGGGGTCACAGATACGCAGTATTTT. Residues: CASSSSGGGVTDTQYF.

This clonotype came up many times. The CDR3 region is CASSHQGLSPNEQFF. CDR3 coding DNA: TGTGCCAGCAGCCACCAGGGGTTATCCCCCAATGAGCAGTTCTTC. This chain uses TRBV3-1 with TRBJ2-1, with D perhaps TRBD1 (6 bases). CDR1 and CDR2 (germline): LGHDT, YNNKEL (reference sequence). This CDR3 spans 15 amino acids. The V end was cut by 3 bases, the J end by 6 bases, with 15 bases between.

This clonotype was found many times. V gene TRBV7-9 combines with J gene TRBJ2-1; D could derive from TRBD1 or TRBD2 (5 bases each). CDR1 SEHNR and CDR2 FQNEAQ come from the germline V gene (reference sequence). V lost 5 bases, J lost 5 bases, and 16 bases lay in between. This CDR3 has 15 amino acids. Here the CDR3 reads CASSASGTTDNEQFF. In DNA form, the CDR3 reads TGTGCCAGCAGCGCTTCCGGGACGACCGACAATGAGCAGTTCTTC.

As for this clonotype: A read error may explain this, as a much larger clone is one base away. The chain links TRBV11-2 to TRBJ2-5; tentative D call: TRBD1 (5 bases). Germline V gene lookup returns CDR1 SGHAT and CDR2 FQNNGV. Trimming shortened V by 4 bases and J by 0 bases, and 12 bases separated the two germline ends. The CDR3 covers 15 residues. CDR3 in amino acids: CASSSAGRYQETQYF. Written as DNA, the CDR3 is TGTGCCAGCAGCTCGGCAGGGCGGTACCAAGAGACCCAGTACTTC.

This chain's CDR3 is CASSQDGILGRGTSGSIWELFF. The CDR3 DNA is TGCGCCAGCAGCCAAGATGGAATTTTGGGCAGGGGGACTAGCGGGAGCATCTGGGAGCTGTTTTTT. The J gene is TRBJ2-2, the V gene TRBV4-3; the match to TRBD2 covers 14 bases. Losses at the gene ends were 0 bases for V and 9 bases for J; bases not matched to a gene: 21. CDR1 and CDR2 (germline): LGHNA, YSLEER. This CDR3 is 22 amino acids long.

The chain couples TRBV2 to TRBJ1-4; D unclear. V was trimmed by 5 bases and J by 3 bases, leaving 13 bases between them. The CDR3 totals 15 residues. Germline CDR1 and CDR2: SNHLY and FYNNEI. This chain's CDR3 is CASSIYRAPNEKLFF. CDR3 sequence (DNA): TGTGCCAGCAGTATTTATCGGGCCCCTAATGAAAAACTGTTTTTT.

To note about this clonotype: With a much larger clone just one base away, this may be a read error. The rearrangement links TRBV12-3 or TRBV12-4 to TRBJ1-1; D is unresolved. V was clipped by 5 bases and J by 8 bases, with 18 bases between them. The CDR3 loop spans 14 amino acids. This chain's CDR3 is CASSLVRSASEAFF. CDR3 bases: TGTGCCAGCAGTCTTGTTAGGTCGGCCTCGGAAGCTTTCTTT.